This entry concerns a single T cell receptor beta chain. This specimen belongs to a study of blood T cell repertoires in COVID-19. Here immunoSEQ multiplex PCR was the method, and the copy in TCRdb shows in-frame clones only, minus some. The repertoire holds approximately 210,000 clones, with approximately 80% as singletons. This CDR3 spans 14 amino acids. Germline V gene sequence: CDR1 MNHEY, CDR2 SVGAGI. The junction had 10 bases not matched to a gene; V was cut back by 6 bases and J by 7 bases. Participants, about 18 to 100 years old, spanned around 25 US areas. Cohorts were assigned according to the clinical history that participants reported.

The sequence was collected from a young man with acute COVID-19. The chain is built from TRBV6-5 and TRBJ1-2, with TRBD1 identical over 8 bases. Sequenced material: PBMCs or T cells enriched from blood (not recorded which). Here the CDR3 reads CASSLLGQGGGYTF. The CDR3 coding sequence is TGTGCCAGCAGCTTGCTCGGACAGGGAGGTGGCTACACCTTC.